What follows are 22 T cell receptor beta chains derived from one specimen sequenced in a study of cytomegalovirus exposure and HLA in healthy donors. Generated by immunoSEQ multiplex PCR, the TCRdb table keeps only in-frame clones and is missing some. The table has about 220,000 clones, about 87% seen once. Sequenced input: PBMCs. Receptors were obtained from a young man in good health and CMV-seronegative.

This sequence joins TRBV6-1 and TRBJ2-7, with 8 nucleotides matching TRBD2. V was clipped by 7 bases and J by 6 bases; unmatched bases: 8. The CDR3 has 13 amino acids. The germline V gene encodes CDR1 MNHNS and CDR2 SASEGT. Here the CDR3 DNA reads TGTGCCAGCACTCCCGGGAGGGTTCTCGAGCAGTACTTC. Residues: CASTPGRVLEQYF.

This clone has more than one count but fewer than ten. This chain joins TRBV7-6 and TRBJ1-6; D not resolved. V was pared by 0 bases and J by 6 bases, with 9 bases between. CDR1 is SGHVS, CDR2 FNYEAQ, per germline. The CDR3 is 15 amino acids. CDR3 nucleotides: TGTGCCAGCAGCTTAGCCGGGGAGGGTAATTCACCCCTCCACTTT. It encodes CASSLAGEGNSPLHF.

This clone was recorded once. The chain employs TRBV6-5 and TRBJ2-3; 10 bases are shared with TRBD2. Trimming at V came to 0 bases and at J to 4 bases, leaving 1 base not matched to a gene. Germline V gene data show CDR1 as MNHEY and CDR2 as SVGAGI. The CDR3 runs to 15 residues. The CDR3 is CASSYSLAGADTQYF. The CDR3, as DNA: TGTGCCAGCAGTTACTCGCTAGCGGGAGCAGATACGCAGTATTTT.

The chain has TRBV9 and TRBJ2-1; TRBD2 matches 7 bases. CDR1 and CDR2 from the germline V gene are SGDLS and YYNGEE. CDR3 length: 14 residues. The junction had 2 bases not matched to a gene; V was cut back by 4 bases and J by 1 base. The CDR3 DNA reads TGTGCCAGCAGCATTAGCGGGTCCTACAATGAGCAGTTCTTC. As protein: CASSISGSYNEQFF.

The chain has TRBV4-1 and TRBJ1-6; possible D gene TRBD1, 5 bases. There are 14 residues in the CDR3. V was trimmed by 5 bases and J by 6 bases, leaving 11 bases between them. CDR1 MGHRA and CDR2 YSYEKL come from the germline V gene. In nucleotides, the CDR3 is TGCGCCAGCAGCGGTGACAGATTTAATTCACCCCTCCACTTT. This translates into CASSGDRFNSPLHF.

This clone appeared once. This rearrangement joins TRBV9 to TRBJ1-6; tentative D call: TRBD1 (5 bases). The CDR3 consists of 17 residues. CDR1 and CDR2 (germline): SGDLS, YYNGEE. Trimming removed 3 bases from V and 1 base from J, with 14 bases in between. The CDR3 nucleotides are TGTGCCAGCAGCGCTCCGGGGGGAGGATCCTATAATTCACCCCTCCACTTT. It codes for CASSAPGGGSYNSPLHF.

About this clone itself: Additional DNA sequences in this sample encode the identical CDR3. The chain links TRBV7-2 to TRBJ1-2, with 9 positions matching TRBD1. Unmatched junction bases numbered 3, after V lost 5 bases and J lost 2 bases. CDR1 and CDR2 from the germline V gene are SGHTA and FQGNSA. This CDR3 is built from 14 residues. CDR3 sequence: CASSLGQGNYGYTF. The CDR3, as DNA: TGTGCCAGCAGCCTGGGACAGGGCAACTATGGCTACACCTTC.

V gene TRBV5-1 combines with J gene TRBJ2-2, with 12 bases lining up with TRBD1. After removal of 0 bases from V and 12 bases from J, the junction contained 9 bases not matched to a gene. The CDR3 is 16 residues long. Germline V lookup: CDR1 SGHRS, CDR2 YFSETQ. CDR3 nucleotides: TGCGCCAGCAGCTTGGAGCCGGGACAGGGGGCGCCGAAGCTGTTTTTT. Protein product: CASSLEPGQGAPKLFF.

V gene TRBV9 combines with J gene TRBJ2-7, with D tentatively TRBD2 (5 bases). Per the germline V gene, CDR1 is SGDLS and CDR2 is YYNGEE. Trimming left V 3 bases short and J 0 bases short, with 10 bases between. The CDR3 length is 14 residues. CDR3 sequence: CASSELAFSYEQYF. The CDR3 coding sequence is TGTGCCAGCAGCGAGTTAGCGTTCTCCTACGAGCAGTACTTC. The entire variable domain, with the rest obtained from reference TRBV9 and TRBJ2-7, is as follows: DSGVTQTPKHLITATGQRVTLRCSPRSGDLSVYWYQQSLDQGLQFLIQYYNGEERAKGNILERFSAQQFPDLHSELNLSSLELGDSALYFCASSELAFSYEQYFGPGTRLTVT.

This sequence joins TRBV23-1 and TRBJ1-2; 7 nucleotides match TRBD1. TRBV23-1 is marked as an open reading frame, function uncertain. This CDR3 contains 16 residues. J gave up 4 bases and V 4 bases, and 12 bases lay outside the gene matches. The CDR3 DNA follows: TGCGCCAGCAGTCTATGCGTCGGACAGGTCTGCTATGGCTACACCTTC. Its protein product is CASSLCVGQVCYGYTF.

The V call is TRBV13, the J call TRBJ2-3; a possible D gene is TRBD2 (6 bases). Looked up from germline, CDR1 is PRHDT and CDR2 is FYEKMQ (reference sequence). The V end lost 0 bases, the J end lost 0 bases, and 16 bases lay between the germline ends. The CDR3 sequence is 18 residues long. The CDR3 loop reads CASSLGRDSDISTDTQYF. The CDR3, as DNA: TGTGCCAGCAGCTTAGGCCGGGACTCCGATATTAGCACAGATACGCAGTATTTT.

The genes are TRBV7-3 and TRBJ2-3, with D possibly matching TRBD2 (5 bases). The CDR3 consists of 15 residues. Germline loops: CDR1 SGHTA, CDR2 FQGTGA. Trimming removed 0 bases from V and 2 bases from J, with 9 bases in between. The CDR3 loop reads CASSLTPDYTDTQYF. Here the CDR3 DNA reads TGTGCCAGCAGCTTAACACCCGACTACACAGATACGCAGTATTTT.

This chain links TRBV6-4 with TRBJ2-1; 12 bases align to TRBD2. The CDR3 has 15 residues. Looked up from germline, CDR1 is MRHNA and CDR2 is SNTAGT. With V trimmed by 5 bases and J by 7 bases, 6 bases remained unmatched. CDR3 nucleotides: TGTGCCAGCAGTAGTACCGGACTAGCGGGGAATGAGCAGTTCTTC. Amino acid sequence: CASSSTGLAGNEQFF.

The rearrangement links TRBV28 to TRBJ1-1, with a weak D call TRBD1 (6 bases). Per the germline V gene, CDR1 is MDHEN and CDR2 is SYDVKM. V lost 2 bases and J lost 0, with 13 bases in between. The CDR3 contains 16 residues. The chain's CDR3 is CASSLPQGGVNTEAFF. In DNA, the CDR3 is TGTGCCAGCAGTTTACCACAGGGAGGGGTGAACACTGAAGCTTTCTTT.

The table lists this clone with a few counts. This sequence joins TRBV28 and TRBJ2-7, with D possibly being TRBD2 (6 bases). Trimming stripped 11 bases from V and 2 bases from J, with 19 bases between. This CDR3 contains 14 residues. Per the germline V gene, CDR1 is MDHEN and CDR2 is SYDVKM. CDR3 sequence (DNA): TGTGCCGCCCCCGGAGGGAGAACAACCTACGAGCAGTACTTC. Protein: CAAPGGRTTYEQYF.

The chain has TRBV18 and TRBJ2-1; 9 nucleotides agree with TRBD2. Germline CDR1 KGHSH, CDR2 LQKENI. This CDR3 region has 15 residues. Losses at the gene ends were 0 bases for V and 5 bases for J; bases not matched to a gene: 2. CDR3 amino acids: CASSPPASGNNEQFF. CDR3 sequence (DNA): TGTGCCAGCTCACCACCGGCTAGCGGGAACAATGAGCAGTTCTTC.

In this sample, this clone turned up once. The rearrangement joins TRBV7-2 to TRBJ1-2; 7 nucleotides line up with TRBD1. CDR1 and CDR2 (germline): SGHTA, FQGNSA. The CDR3 consists of 16 residues. V shed 5 bases and J 7 bases; nucleotides not matched to a gene: 16. The CDR3 DNA follows: TGTGCCAGCAGCGCGGTTGACAGGGTTCGAAGAGCTGGCTACACCTTC. The encoded protein is CASSAVDRVRRAGYTF. The entire variable domain, with the rest obtained from reference TRBV7-2 and TRBJ1-2, is as follows: GAGVSQSPSNKVTEKGKDVELRCDPISGHTALYWYRQSLGQGLEFLIYFQGNSAPDKSGLPSDRFSAERTGGSVSTLTIQRTQQEDSAVYLCASSAVDRVRRAGYTFGSGTRLTVV.

This chain uses TRBV28 with TRBJ2-2; a possible D gene is TRBD2 (5 bases). CDR3 length: 16 amino acids. V lost 1 base to trimming and J lost 0 bases, with 9 bases between them. Germline V lookup: CDR1 MDHEN, CDR2 SYDVKM. For the CDR3, the DNA is TGTGCCAGCAGTTTATCGCGGAGGCCGAACACCGGGGAGCTGTTTTTT. Its protein product is CASSLSRRPNTGELFF.

DNA for the CDR3: TGCAGCGTTGGTGTTACGGTGGAAGCTTTCTTT. This translates into CSVGVTVEAFF. The V call is TRBV29-1, the J call TRBJ1-1; D uncertain. The V end was cut by 4 bases, the J end by 8 bases, with 11 bases between. Germline values: CDR1 SQVTM, CDR2 ANQGSEA. The CDR3 has 11 amino acids.

The chain links TRBV6-5 to TRBJ2-7; no reliable D call. V dropped 5 bases and J dropped 0 bases, with 11 bases sitting between them. The germline V gene encodes CDR1 MNHEY and CDR2 SVGAGI. This CDR3 is 14 amino acids long. DNA of the CDR3: TGTGCCAGCAGTACGCCTGGCCTCTCCTACGAGCAGTACTTC. Translation gives CASSTPGLSYEQYF.

In nucleotides, the CDR3 is TGCGCCAGCAGCTTAGGACATAACACTGAAGCTTTCTTT. Amino acids: CASSLGHNTEAFF. This chain links TRBV5-1 with TRBJ1-1, with D tentatively TRBD1 (5 bases). The CDR3 sequence is 13 residues long. Germline loops: CDR1 SGHRS, CDR2 YFSETQ. The ends were cut back, 2 bases at V and 2 bases at J, with 7 bases in the middle. The full variable domain, rest sourced from reference TRBV5-1 and TRBJ1-1, is KAGVTQTPRYLIKTRGQQVTLSCSPISGHRSVSWYQQTPGQGLQFLFEYFSETQRNKGNFPGRFSGRQFSNSRSEMNVSTLELGDSALYLCASSLGHNTEAFFGQGTRLTVV.

The CDR3 is CASSINRVSYNEQFF. In DNA form, the CDR3 reads TGTGCCAGCAGCATAAACAGGGTTTCCTACAATGAGCAGTTCTTC. V gene TRBV11-2 combines with J gene TRBJ2-1; D perhaps matches TRBD1 (6 bases). V was pared by 5 bases and J by 1 base, with 12 bases between. The CDR3 has 15 residues. The germline CDR1 and CDR2 sequences are SGHAT and FQNNGV.